The text below deals with one T cell receptor beta chain. Profiling relied on immunoSEQ multiplex PCR, and the TCRdb table lists in-frame clones only, not all of them. In the table there are 65,000 to 85,000 clones, roughly nine tenths of which are singletons. V lost 3 bases to trimming and J lost 1 base; unmatched junction nucleotides: 8. The CDR3 runs 17 residues. Germline values: CDR1 SGHDN, CDR2 FVKESK. These data are taken from a study of blood T cell repertoires in COVID-19. This sequence originates from a man aged 50 to 60 with acute or convalescent COVID-19. The sequenced sample consisted of peripheral blood. The rearrangement uses TRBV14 and TRBJ2-2, with 7 bases that match TRBD1. The CDR3 region is CASSHNLQGWNTGELFF. CDR3 nucleotide sequence: TGTGCCAGCAGCCATAACCTACAGGGGTGGAACACCGGGGAGCTGTTTTTT.